The rows below give T cell receptor beta chains drawn from one sample of a study of cytomegalovirus exposure and HLA in healthy donors. TCRdb's copy holds only in-frame clones and misses some; the assay was immunoSEQ multiplex PCR. The table includes roughly 100,000 clones, about 80% detected once. Sequencing was performed on PBMCs. The receptor source for this set is a man aged 40-55 years in good health and CMV-seronegative. Both conserved end residues are part of each CDR3. Each record gives: CDR3 protein, CDR3 DNA, V gene, D gene, J gene, clone size. The D gene is left open where the match is weak. Size values are once, few and many counts, or a class for expanded clones, and some rows have none.

cdr3_aa: CAWSLGQGDQPQHF; cdr3_nt: TGTGCCTGGAGCCTGGGACAGGGAGATCAGCCCCAGCATTTT; v_call: TRBV30; d_call: TRBD1; j_call: TRBJ1-5; clone_size: -
cdr3_aa: CASSRPTGGESPLHF; cdr3_nt: TGCGCCAGCAGCCGACCGACAGGGGGGGAATCACCCCTCCACTTT; v_call: TRBV4-1; d_call: TRBD1; j_call: TRBJ1-6; clone_size: -
cdr3_aa: CASSQTSRWLRNEQFF; cdr3_nt: TGTGCCAGCAGCCAGACTAGCCGGTGGTTAAGAAATGAGCAGTTCTTC; v_call: TRBV7-2; d_call: TRBD2; j_call: TRBJ2-1; clone_size: -
cdr3_aa: CASSGGQVFSGELFF; cdr3_nt: TGTGCCAGTAGTGGGGGACAGGTCTTTTCCGGGGAGCTGTTTTTT; v_call: TRBV19; d_call: TRBD1; j_call: TRBJ2-2; clone_size: -
cdr3_aa: CASSGAGNNYEQYF; cdr3_nt: TGTGCCAGTAGTGGGGCAGGGAATAACTACGAGCAGTACTTC; v_call: TRBV19; d_call: -; j_call: TRBJ2-7; clone_size: -
cdr3_aa: CASSPHIADDYEQYF; cdr3_nt: TGTGCCAGCAGCCCGCATATAGCGGACGATTACGAGCAGTACTTC; v_call: TRBV7-6; d_call: -; j_call: TRBJ2-7; clone_size: -
cdr3_aa: CASSPQGAATTQYF; cdr3_nt: TGTGCCAGCAGCCCCCAGGGGGCCGCCACGACCCAGTACTTC; v_call: TRBV7-8; d_call: TRBD1; j_call: TRBJ2-5; clone_size: -
cdr3_aa: CASRKPGQGAYGYTF; cdr3_nt: TGTGCCAGCAGAAAACCGGGACAGGGAGCCTATGGCTACACCTTC; v_call: TRBV28; d_call: TRBD1; j_call: TRBJ1-2; clone_size: -
cdr3_aa: CASRIGGGPLIPEAFF; cdr3_nt: TGTGCCAGCAGGATCGGGGGAGGGCCCTTGATCCCTGAAGCTTTCTTT; v_call: TRBV2; d_call: -; j_call: TRBJ1-1; clone_size: -
cdr3_aa: CASSLGGGSYNEQFF; cdr3_nt: TGTGCCAGCAGCTTGGGAGGGGGCTCCTACAATGAGCAGTTCTTC; v_call: TRBV5-4; d_call: -; j_call: TRBJ2-1; clone_size: -
cdr3_aa: CASSEMGLRNQPQHF; cdr3_nt: TGTGCCAGCAGCGAGATGGGACTTAGAAATCAGCCCCAGCATTTT; v_call: TRBV9; d_call: -; j_call: TRBJ1-5; clone_size: -
cdr3_aa: CASSSTGTGNSPLHF; cdr3_nt: TGTGCCAGCAGTTCCACCGGGACAGGGAATTCACCCCTCCACTTT; v_call: TRBV27; d_call: TRBD1; j_call: TRBJ1-6; clone_size: -
cdr3_aa: CASSQPYVGTAISYGYTF; cdr3_nt: TGCGCCAGCAGCCAACCTTACGTTGGGACAGCGATATCCTATGGCTACACCTTC; v_call: TRBV4-1; d_call: TRBD1; j_call: TRBJ1-2; clone_size: -
cdr3_aa: CASSYGAGATYEQYF; cdr3_nt: TGTGCCAGCAGTTACGGTGCGGGAGCGACCTACGAGCAGTACTTC; v_call: TRBV6-5; d_call: TRBD2; j_call: TRBJ2-7; clone_size: -
cdr3_aa: CATFTGGAEAFF; cdr3_nt: TGTGCCACCTTTACAGGGGGGGCTGAAGCTTTCTTT; v_call: TRBV19; d_call: TRBD1; j_call: TRBJ1-1; clone_size: -
cdr3_aa: CASSVDSGTSDTQYF; cdr3_nt: TGTGCCAGCAGCGTGGATAGCGGCACCTCAGATACGCAGTATTTT; v_call: TRBV9; d_call: -; j_call: TRBJ2-3; clone_size: -
cdr3_aa: CASSSGTVKETQYF; cdr3_nt: TGTGCCAGCAGCTCCGGGACAGTAAAAGAGACCCAGTACTTC; v_call: TRBV11-2; d_call: TRBD1; j_call: TRBJ2-5; clone_size: -
cdr3_aa: CASSAIERDVGNEQFF; cdr3_nt: TGTGCCAGCAGCGCGATTGAGCGGGATGTAGGCAATGAGCAGTTCTTC; v_call: TRBV9; d_call: TRBD2; j_call: TRBJ2-1; clone_size: -
cdr3_aa: CASSYGRSSRNNEQFF; cdr3_nt: TGTGCCAGCAGTTACGGGAGGTCGTCCCGGAACAATGAGCAGTTCTTC; v_call: TRBV2; d_call: TRBD2; j_call: TRBJ2-1; clone_size: -
cdr3_aa: CASSRSGESNTGELFF; cdr3_nt: TGCGCCAGCAGCAGGTCAGGGGAATCGAACACCGGGGAGCTGTTTTTT; v_call: TRBV5-1; d_call: -; j_call: TRBJ2-2; clone_size: -
cdr3_aa: CASSLAGRHEQYF; cdr3_nt: TGTGCCAGCAGTTTAGCGGGTCGGCACGAGCAGTACTTC; v_call: TRBV27; d_call: -; j_call: TRBJ2-7; clone_size: -
cdr3_aa: CASSSRDKMNTGELFF; cdr3_nt: TGTGCCAGCAGCTCCCGGGACAAAATGAACACCGGGGAGCTGTTTTTT; v_call: TRBV7-2; d_call: -; j_call: TRBJ2-2; clone_size: -
cdr3_aa: CASSTTRTSGSYNEQFF; cdr3_nt: TGTGCCAGCAGCACCACCCGGACTAGCGGGTCCTACAATGAGCAGTTCTTC; v_call: TRBV5-6; d_call: TRBD2; j_call: TRBJ2-1; clone_size: -
cdr3_aa: CASSISGGGFEQFF; cdr3_nt: TGTGCCAGTAGTATTAGCGGGGGGGGTTTTGAGCAGTTCTTC; v_call: TRBV19; d_call: TRBD2; j_call: TRBJ2-1; clone_size: few
cdr3_aa: CASSRRTEIYGYTF; cdr3_nt: TGTGCCAGCAGCCGACGGACAGAAATCTATGGCTACACCTTC; v_call: TRBV14; d_call: -; j_call: TRBJ1-2; clone_size: once
cdr3_aa: CATSRARQGPQETQYF; cdr3_nt: TGTGCCACCAGCAGAGCTCGACAGGGTCCCCAAGAGACCCAGTACTTC; v_call: TRBV15; d_call: TRBD1; j_call: TRBJ2-5; clone_size: -
cdr3_aa: CASSFGGEQFF; cdr3_nt: TGTGCCAGCAGTTTTGGAGGTGAGCAGTTCTTC; v_call: TRBV28; d_call: -; j_call: TRBJ2-1; clone_size: -
cdr3_aa: CASSQDEGRSGANVLTF; cdr3_nt: TGCGCCAGCAGCCAAGATGAGGGGAGGTCTGGGGCCAACGTCCTGACTTTC; v_call: TRBV4-3; d_call: -; j_call: TRBJ2-6; clone_size: -
cdr3_aa: CASTGLGRGNTIYF; cdr3_nt: TGTGCCAGCACTGGACTCGGGAGAGGAAACACCATATATTTT; v_call: TRBV25-1; d_call: -; j_call: TRBJ1-3; clone_size: -
cdr3_aa: CASSLTRLVGYYEQYF; cdr3_nt: TGCGCCAGCAGCCTGACCAGACTAGTGGGGTACTACGAGCAGTACTTC; v_call: TRBV5-1; d_call: -; j_call: TRBJ2-7; clone_size: -
cdr3_aa: CASRPGGVGNQPQHF; cdr3_nt: TGTGCCAGCAGACCCGGGGGGGTTGGCAATCAGCCCCAGCATTTT; v_call: TRBV2; d_call: -; j_call: TRBJ1-5; clone_size: -
cdr3_aa: CASSPPRLAGGPDTQYF; cdr3_nt: TGTGCCAGCTCACCACCGAGACTAGCGGGGGGGCCTGATACGCAGTATTTT; v_call: TRBV18; d_call: TRBD2; j_call: TRBJ2-3; clone_size: once
cdr3_aa: CASTTYPTGQGAATEAFF; cdr3_nt: TGTGCCAGTACTACCTATCCCACGGGACAGGGGGCGGCCACTGAAGCTTTCTTT; v_call: TRBV19; d_call: TRBD1; j_call: TRBJ1-1; clone_size: -
cdr3_aa: CSVALLALTSSYEQYF; cdr3_nt: TGCAGCGTTGCTCTCCTGGCCCTCACTAGCTCCTACGAGCAGTACTTC; v_call: TRBV29-1; d_call: -; j_call: TRBJ2-7; clone_size: -
cdr3_aa: CASMIGQGSDQPQHF; cdr3_nt: TGTGCCAGCATGATAGGACAGGGGAGCGATCAGCCCCAGCATTTT; v_call: TRBV19; d_call: TRBD1; j_call: TRBJ1-5; clone_size: -
cdr3_aa: CASSVRGEQETQYF; cdr3_nt: TGTGCCAGCAGCGTACGGGGGGAACAAGAGACCCAGTACTTC; v_call: TRBV9; d_call: TRBD2; j_call: TRBJ2-5; clone_size: few
cdr3_aa: CASNSTSGGRYNEQFF; cdr3_nt: TGCGCCAGCAACAGTACTAGCGGGGGGCGGTATAATGAGCAGTTCTTC; v_call: TRBV5-1; d_call: TRBD2; j_call: TRBJ2-1; clone_size: -
cdr3_aa: CASSLQQGRNGYTF; cdr3_nt: TGTGCCAGCAGCTTACAGCAGGGTCGAAATGGCTACACCTTC; v_call: TRBV5-4; d_call: -; j_call: TRBJ1-2; clone_size: -
cdr3_aa: CASSERQGGEQYF; cdr3_nt: TGTGCCAGCAGTGAAAGGCAGGGAGGCGAGCAGTACTTC; v_call: TRBV2; d_call: -; j_call: TRBJ2-7; clone_size: -
cdr3_aa: CASSFGLGEQYF; cdr3_nt: TGTGCCAGCAGCTTCGGACTGGGGGAGCAGTACTTC; v_call: TRBV7-9; d_call: -; j_call: TRBJ2-7; clone_size: -
cdr3_aa: CASSPELTGGSYNEQFF; cdr3_nt: TGTGCCAGCTCACCCGAGTTAACCGGGGGTTCCTACAATGAGCAGTTCTTC; v_call: TRBV18; d_call: -; j_call: TRBJ2-1; clone_size: -
cdr3_aa: CASSDPGRVPNTIYF; cdr3_nt: TGTGCCAGCAGTGACCCTGGGCGCGTACCCAACACCATATATTTT; v_call: TRBV2; d_call: -; j_call: TRBJ1-3; clone_size: -
cdr3_aa: CAWSYRVDTEAFF; cdr3_nt: TGTGCCTGGAGTTACAGGGTCGACACTGAAGCTTTCTTT; v_call: TRBV30; d_call: -; j_call: TRBJ1-1; clone_size: -
cdr3_aa: CASTGVYNEQFF; cdr3_nt: TGTGCCAGCACCGGGGTCTACAATGAGCAGTTCTTC; v_call: TRBV6-5; d_call: -; j_call: TRBJ2-1; clone_size: -
cdr3_aa: CASSQGLAGATQYF; cdr3_nt: TGTGCCAGCAGCCAGGGACTAGCGGGTGCGACCCAGTACTTC; v_call: TRBV11-2; d_call: TRBD2; j_call: TRBJ2-5; clone_size: -
cdr3_aa: CASSLAMGGSGSGNTIYF; cdr3_nt: TGTGCCAGCAGCTTAGCGATGGGAGGGTCCGGCTCTGGAAACACCATATATTTT; v_call: TRBV7-8; d_call: -; j_call: TRBJ1-3; clone_size: -
cdr3_aa: CASSLGLLNDEQFF; cdr3_nt: TGTGCCAGCAGCTTAGGACTACTAAACGATGAGCAGTTCTTC; v_call: TRBV7-3; d_call: -; j_call: TRBJ2-1; clone_size: -
cdr3_aa: CASSPPGMNTEAFF; cdr3_nt: TGTGCCAGCAGCCCCCCGGGTATGAACACTGAAGCTTTCTTT; v_call: TRBV14; d_call: -; j_call: TRBJ1-1; clone_size: -
cdr3_aa: CAWSPLTDTQYF; cdr3_nt: TGTGCCTGGAGTCCACTTACAGATACGCAGTATTTT; v_call: TRBV30; d_call: -; j_call: TRBJ2-3; clone_size: -
cdr3_aa: CASSYESYNSPLHF; cdr3_nt: TGTGCCAGCAGTTACGAGTCGTATAATTCACCCCTCCACTTT; v_call: TRBV6-5; d_call: -; j_call: TRBJ1-6; clone_size: -
cdr3_aa: CASSPREGAGTAQYF; cdr3_nt: TGTGCCAGCAGCCCCCGAGAAGGCGCGGGAACAGCGCAGTACTTC; v_call: TRBV9; d_call: -; j_call: TRBJ2-7; clone_size: -
cdr3_aa: CASSQEPGNYRYYNEQFF; cdr3_nt: TGCGCCAGCAGCCAAGAACCGGGGAATTACCGGTACTACAATGAGCAGTTCTTC; v_call: TRBV4-3; d_call: -; j_call: TRBJ2-1; clone_size: -
cdr3_aa: CASSLLEGGSGNTIYF; cdr3_nt: TGTGCCAGCAGCCTGTTAGAAGGGGGCTCTGGAAACACCATATATTTT; v_call: TRBV7-8; d_call: -; j_call: TRBJ1-3; clone_size: -
cdr3_aa: CASSYSDRLREGYTF; cdr3_nt: TGTGCCAGCAGTTACTCAGACAGGTTAAGGGAGGGCTACACCTTC; v_call: TRBV6-6; d_call: -; j_call: TRBJ1-2; clone_size: few
cdr3_aa: CASSFMNTGELFF; cdr3_nt: TGTGCCAGCAGCTTCATGAACACCGGGGAGCTGTTTTTT; v_call: TRBV5-4; d_call: -; j_call: TRBJ2-2; clone_size: once